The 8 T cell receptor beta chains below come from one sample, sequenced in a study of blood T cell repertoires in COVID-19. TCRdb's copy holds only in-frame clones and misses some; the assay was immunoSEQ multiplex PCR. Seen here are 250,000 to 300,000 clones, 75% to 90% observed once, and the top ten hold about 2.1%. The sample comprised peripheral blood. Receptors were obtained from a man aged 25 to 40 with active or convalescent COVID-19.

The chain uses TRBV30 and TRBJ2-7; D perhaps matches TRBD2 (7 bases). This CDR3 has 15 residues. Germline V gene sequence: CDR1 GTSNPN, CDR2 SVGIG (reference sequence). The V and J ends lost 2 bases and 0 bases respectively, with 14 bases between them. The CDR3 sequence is CAWSLRGAASYEQYF. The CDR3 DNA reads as TGTGCCTGGAGTCTCCGGGGGGCGGCCTCCTACGAGCAGTACTTC.

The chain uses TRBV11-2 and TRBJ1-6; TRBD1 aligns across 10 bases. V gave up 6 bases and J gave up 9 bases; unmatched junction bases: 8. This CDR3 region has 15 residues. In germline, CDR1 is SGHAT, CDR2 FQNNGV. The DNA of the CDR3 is TGTGCCAGCAGGCATCCGGGACAGGGGACTTCACCCCTCCACTTT. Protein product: CASRHPGQGTSPLHF. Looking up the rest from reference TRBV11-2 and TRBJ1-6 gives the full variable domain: EAGVAQSPRYKIIEKRQSVAFWCNPISGHATLYWYQQILGQGPKLLIQFQNNGVVDDSQLPKDRFSAERLKGVDSTLKIQPAKLEDSAVYLCASRHPGQGTSPLHFGNGTRLTVT.

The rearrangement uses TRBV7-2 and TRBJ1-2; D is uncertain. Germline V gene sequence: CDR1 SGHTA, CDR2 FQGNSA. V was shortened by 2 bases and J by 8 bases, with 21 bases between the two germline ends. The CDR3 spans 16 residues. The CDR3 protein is CASSLWARSVSGGYTF. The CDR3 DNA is TGTGCCAGCAGCTTATGGGCTCGGTCCGTCTCTGGAGGCTACACCTTC.

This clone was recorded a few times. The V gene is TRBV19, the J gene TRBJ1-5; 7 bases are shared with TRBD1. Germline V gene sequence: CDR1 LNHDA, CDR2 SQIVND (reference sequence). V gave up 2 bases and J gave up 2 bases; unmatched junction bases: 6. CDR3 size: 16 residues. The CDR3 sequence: CASSIISGQGNQPQHF. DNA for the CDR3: TGTGCCAGTAGTATAATATCTGGACAGGGCAATCAGCCCCAGCATTTT.

Written as DNA, the CDR3 is TGTGCCAGCAGCTTAATGGGGCAGGTTGACACCGGGGAGCTGTTTTTT. Translating gives CASSLMGQVDTGELFF. The rearrangement links TRBV7-3 to TRBJ2-2; perhaps TRBD1 as D (5 bases). The CDR3 loop spans 16 amino acids. Germline V gene lookup returns CDR1 SGHTA and CDR2 FQGTGA. V lost 1 base and J 3 bases, leaving 12 bases between the germline ends.

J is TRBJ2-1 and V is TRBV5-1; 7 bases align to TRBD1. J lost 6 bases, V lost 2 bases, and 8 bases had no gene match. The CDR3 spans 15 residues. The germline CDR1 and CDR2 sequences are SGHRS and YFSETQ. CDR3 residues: CASSFGDRDGNEQFF. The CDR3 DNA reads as TGCGCCAGCAGCTTTGGTGACAGGGACGGCAATGAGCAGTTCTTC.

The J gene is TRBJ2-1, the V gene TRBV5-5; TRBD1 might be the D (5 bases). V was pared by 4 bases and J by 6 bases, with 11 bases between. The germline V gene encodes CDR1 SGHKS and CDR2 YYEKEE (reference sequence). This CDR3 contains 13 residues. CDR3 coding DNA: TGTGCCAGCAGCCCGACAAGGGGCAATGAGCAGTTCTTC. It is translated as CASSPTRGNEQFF.

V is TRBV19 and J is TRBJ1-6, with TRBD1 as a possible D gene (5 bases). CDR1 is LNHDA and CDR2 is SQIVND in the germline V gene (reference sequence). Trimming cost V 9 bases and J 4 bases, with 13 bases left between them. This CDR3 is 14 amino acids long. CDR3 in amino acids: CARRAGRYNSPLHF. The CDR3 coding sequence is TGTGCCAGACGAGCGGGACGGTATAATTCACCCCTCCACTTT.